This TCR beta chain was sequenced during a study of blood T cell repertoires in COVID-19. Using immunoSEQ multiplex PCR, the repertoire was profiled, and TCRdb retains in-frame clones only, with some absent. The table lists 150,000 to 200,000 clones, around 81% of them singletons. Regarding this clone: The sample carries other DNA sequences with the same CDR3.

Followed over time, Seattle patients had been enrolled while infection was active. The CDR3 consists of 13 residues. Trimming pared 4 bases from V and 2 bases from J, leaving 8 bases between. Germline CDR1 is LNHDA and CDR2 is SQIVND (reference sequence). The receptor was isolated from a woman of 80 years or more with COVID-19, enrolled during active disease. The chain uses TRBV19 and TRBJ2-5; D is possibly TRBD2 (6 bases). The sample was peripheral blood. This CDR3 is CASSTGGQETQYF. As DNA, the CDR3 is TGTGCCAGTAGTACCGGGGGACAAGAGACCCAGTACTTC.